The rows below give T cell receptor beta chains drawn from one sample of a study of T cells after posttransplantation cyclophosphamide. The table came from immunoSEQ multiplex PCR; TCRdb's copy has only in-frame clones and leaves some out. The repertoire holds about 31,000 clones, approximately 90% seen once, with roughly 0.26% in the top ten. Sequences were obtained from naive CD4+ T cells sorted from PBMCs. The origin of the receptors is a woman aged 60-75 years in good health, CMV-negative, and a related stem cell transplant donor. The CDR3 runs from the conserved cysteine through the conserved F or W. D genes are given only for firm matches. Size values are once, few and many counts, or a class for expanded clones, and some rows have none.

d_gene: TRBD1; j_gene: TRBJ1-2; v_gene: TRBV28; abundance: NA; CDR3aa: CASSSGQGGGYTF; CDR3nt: TGTGCCAGCAGCTCAGGACAGGGAGGTGGCTACACCTTC
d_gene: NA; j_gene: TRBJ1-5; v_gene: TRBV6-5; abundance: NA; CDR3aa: CASSYAGEPQHF; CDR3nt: TGTGCCAGCAGTTACGCAGGGGAGCCCCAGCATTTT
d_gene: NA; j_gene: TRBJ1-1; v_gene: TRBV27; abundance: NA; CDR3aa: CASSWATGTEAFF; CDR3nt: TGTGCCAGCAGTTGGGCGACCGGCACTGAAGCTTTCTTT
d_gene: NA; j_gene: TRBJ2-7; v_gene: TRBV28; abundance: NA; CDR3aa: CASSLQGPRSYEQYF; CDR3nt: TGTGCCAGCAGTTTACAGGGGCCGCGCTCCTACGAGCAGTACTTC
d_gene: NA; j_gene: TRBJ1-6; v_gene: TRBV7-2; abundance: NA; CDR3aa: CASSPQGSNSPLHF; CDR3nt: TGTGCCAGCAGCCCCCAGGGCTCTAATTCACCCCTCCACTTT
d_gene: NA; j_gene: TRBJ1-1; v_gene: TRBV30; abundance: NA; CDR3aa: CAWSVSRRDTEAFF; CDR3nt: TGTGCCTGGAGTGTAAGTCGGAGGGACACTGAAGCTTTCTTT
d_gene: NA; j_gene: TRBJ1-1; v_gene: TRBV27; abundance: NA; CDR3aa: CASSLKSRNTEAFF; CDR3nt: TGTGCCAGCAGTTTAAAATCCCGGAACACTGAAGCTTTCTTT
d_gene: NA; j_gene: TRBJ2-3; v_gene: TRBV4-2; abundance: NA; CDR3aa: CASSQEYGGPRDTQYF; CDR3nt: TGTGCCAGCAGCCAAGAATACGGAGGCCCGAGGGATACGCAGTATTTT
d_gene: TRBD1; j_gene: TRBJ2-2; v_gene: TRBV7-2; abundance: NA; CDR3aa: CASSPGQGTGELFF; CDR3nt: TGTGCCAGCAGCCCGGGACAGGGAACCGGGGAGCTGTTTTTT
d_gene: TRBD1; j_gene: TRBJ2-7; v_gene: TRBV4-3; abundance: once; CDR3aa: CASSRGTGLTYEQYF; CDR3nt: TGCGCCAGCAGCCGAGGGACAGGGTTGACCTACGAGCAGTACTTC
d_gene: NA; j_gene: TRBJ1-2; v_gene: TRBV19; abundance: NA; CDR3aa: CARKRLLYGTGYGYTF; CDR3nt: TGTGCCAGGAAGCGGCTCTTATATGGAACGGGCTATGGCTACACCTTC
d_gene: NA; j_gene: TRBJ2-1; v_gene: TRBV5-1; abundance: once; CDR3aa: CASSLDRANNEQFF; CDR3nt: TGCGCCAGCAGCTTGGACAGGGCGAACAATGAGCAGTTCTTC
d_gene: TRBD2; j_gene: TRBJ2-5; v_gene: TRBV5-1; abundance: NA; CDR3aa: CASSRGGLAETQYF; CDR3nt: TGCGCCAGCAGCCGCGGGGGGTTGGCAGAGACCCAGTACTTC
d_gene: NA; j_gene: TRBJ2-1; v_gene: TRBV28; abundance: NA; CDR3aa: CASIPGLKNEQFF; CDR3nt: TGTGCCAGTATTCCAGGGTTGAAGAATGAGCAGTTCTTC
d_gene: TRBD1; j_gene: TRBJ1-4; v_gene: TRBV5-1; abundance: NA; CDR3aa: CASSGGQGSEKLFF; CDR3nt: TGCGCCAGCAGCGGGGGACAGGGGAGTGAAAAACTGTTTTTT
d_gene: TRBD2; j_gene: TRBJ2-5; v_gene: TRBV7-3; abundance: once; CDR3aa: CASSLHRGEGEQYF; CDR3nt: TGTGCCAGCAGCCTCCACCGGGGGGAGGGAGAGCAGTACTTC
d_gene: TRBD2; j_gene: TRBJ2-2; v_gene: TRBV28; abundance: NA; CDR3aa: CASSLLAGGTWDGELFF; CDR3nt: TGTGCCAGCAGTTTACTAGCGGGGGGTACCTGGGACGGGGAGCTGTTTTTT
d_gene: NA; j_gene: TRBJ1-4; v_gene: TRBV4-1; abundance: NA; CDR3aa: CASSQENAGEKLFF; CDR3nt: TGCGCCAGCAGCCAAGAAAACGCAGGTGAAAAACTGTTTTTT
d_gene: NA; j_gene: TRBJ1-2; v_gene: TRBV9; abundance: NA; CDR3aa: CASSVGDTHYGYTF; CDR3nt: TGTGCCAGCAGCGTTGGGGACACACACTATGGCTACACCTTC